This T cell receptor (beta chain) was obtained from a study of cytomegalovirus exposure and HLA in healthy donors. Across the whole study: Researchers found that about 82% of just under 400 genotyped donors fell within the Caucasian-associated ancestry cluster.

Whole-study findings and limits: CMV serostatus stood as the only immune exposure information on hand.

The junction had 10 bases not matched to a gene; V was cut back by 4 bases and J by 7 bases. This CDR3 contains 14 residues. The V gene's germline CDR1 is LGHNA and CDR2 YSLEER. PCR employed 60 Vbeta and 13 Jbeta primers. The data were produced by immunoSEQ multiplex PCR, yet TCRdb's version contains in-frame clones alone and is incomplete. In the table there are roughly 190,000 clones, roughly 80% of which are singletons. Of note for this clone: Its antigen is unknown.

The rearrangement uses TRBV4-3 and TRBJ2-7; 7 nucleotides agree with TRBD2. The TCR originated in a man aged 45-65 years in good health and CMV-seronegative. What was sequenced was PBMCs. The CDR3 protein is CASSRGTPGGEQYF. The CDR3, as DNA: TGCGCCAGCAGCCGGGGCACGCCGGGAGGAGAGCAGTACTTC.